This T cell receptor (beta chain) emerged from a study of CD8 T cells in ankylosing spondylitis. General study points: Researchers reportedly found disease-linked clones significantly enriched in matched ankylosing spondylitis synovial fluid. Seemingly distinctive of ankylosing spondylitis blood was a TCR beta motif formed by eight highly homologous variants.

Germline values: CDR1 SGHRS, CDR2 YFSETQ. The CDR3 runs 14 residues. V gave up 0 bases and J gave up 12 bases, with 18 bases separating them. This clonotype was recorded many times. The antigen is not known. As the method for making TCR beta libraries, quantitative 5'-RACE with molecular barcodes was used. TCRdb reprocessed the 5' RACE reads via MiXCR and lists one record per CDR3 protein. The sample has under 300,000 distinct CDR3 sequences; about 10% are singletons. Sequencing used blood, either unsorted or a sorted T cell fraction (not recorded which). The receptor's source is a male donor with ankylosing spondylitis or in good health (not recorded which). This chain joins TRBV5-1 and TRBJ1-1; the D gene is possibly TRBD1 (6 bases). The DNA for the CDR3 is TGCGCCAGCAGCTTGGAACTGGGGCCAGGGGCAACTTTCTTT. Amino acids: CASSLELGPGATFF.